The 13 T cell receptor beta chains below were found in one sample sequenced in a study of breast tumors, draining lymph nodes, adjacent tissues. Samples came from axillary lymph nodes draining the breast cancer. Using its own MiXCR run on the multiplex PCR reads, TCRdb lists one record per CDR3 protein. This sample yields 90,000 to 120,000 distinct CDR3 sequences, of which approximately 21% are seen a single time; approximately 1.2% belongs to the top ten. Sequenced: axillary lymph node tissue. The receptors were gathered from a female donor with breast cancer. Some clones in this sample may be carry-over from other donors' samples.

Of note for this clonotype: A clone one base away is much larger, so this may be a read error. The gene calls are TRBV27 and TRBJ2-5; 11 bases align to TRBD2. CDR3 length equals 16 residues. Germline V gene lookup returns CDR1 MNHEY and CDR2 SMNVEV (reference sequence). The CDR3 sequence is CASSTASGRNIEAQYF. CDR3 sequence (DNA): TGTGCCAGCAGTACCGCTAGCGGGAGGAACATAGAGGCCCAGTACTTC.

This clonotype was seen at least ten times. The junction does not match germline at one end; this may be a read error. The V and J genes are TRBV4-1 and TRBJ2-5; 9 bases are a match to TRBD2. The germline CDR1 and CDR2 sequences are MGHRA and YSYEKL. The CDR3 is 16 amino acids. CDR3 coding DNA: TGCGCCAGCAGCCAAGAAGTTGGGAGCGGGGGGTCGACCCAATACTTC. Translation gives CASSQEVGSGGSTQYF.

This clonotype was seen ten or more times. The chain is built from TRBV6-2 or TRBV6-3 and TRBJ1-5; D unclear. V lost 4 bases to trimming and J lost 4 bases, with 8 bases between them. There are 13 residues in the CDR3. Germline values: CDR1 MNHEY, CDR2 SVGEGT. CDR3: CASSSDGNQPQHF. The CDR3 bases are TGTGCCAGCAGTTCCGACGGGAATCAGCCCCAGCATTTT.

This clonotype was seen ten or more times. The chain links TRBV20-1 to TRBJ2-5; D is uncertain. The CDR3 covers 10 residues. Per germline, CDR1 DFQATT and CDR2 SNEGSKA (reference sequence). Between the trimmed V and J ends, which lost 5 bases and 2 bases, there was a span of 3 bases. The CDR3 spells CSASQETQYF. DNA of the CDR3: TGCAGTGCTTCACAAGAGACCCAGTACTTC.

This clonotype was counted many times. The CDR3 DNA is TGCGCCAGCAGCCACCTCCTAGGGTATGAGCAGTTCTTC. Translated, it gives CASSHLLGYEQFF. This rearrangement joins TRBV4-1 to TRBJ2-1; D ambiguous. CDR1 and CDR2 (germline): MGHRA, YSYEKL. CDR3 length: 13 amino acids. V was cut by 3 bases and J by 8 bases, with 11 bases left in between.

This clonotype has at least ten counts. The J gene is TRBJ1-5, the V gene TRBV20-1; the D gene is possibly TRBD1 (6 bases). V dropped 3 bases and J dropped 1 base, with 7 bases sitting between them. Germline V gene data show CDR1 as DFQATT and CDR2 as SNEGSKA (reference sequence). The CDR3 is 13 residues long. CDR3 protein: CSARDRSNQPQHF. The DNA for the CDR3 is TGCAGTGCTAGGGACAGAAGCAATCAGCCCCAGCATTTT.

Many counts were recorded for this clonotype. This rearrangement joins TRBV29-1 to TRBJ1-2, with D perhaps TRBD1 (6 bases). The CDR3 sequence is 13 residues long. CDR1 is SQVTM and CDR2 is ANQGSEA in the germline V gene. V lost 4 bases and J 6 bases, leaving 15 bases between the germline ends. The CDR3 spells CSVVGGRGDGYTF. The CDR3 DNA follows: TGCAGCGTTGTGGGGGGGCGCGGAGATGGCTACACCTTC.

This chain joins TRBV7-2 and TRBJ1-2; D not resolved. The germline V gene has CDR1 SGHTA and CDR2 FQGNSA. CDR3 length: 13 residues. With 5 bases removed from V and 8 bases from J, the gap between germline ends came to 15 bases. CDR3 DNA sequence: TGTGCCAGCAGCCCCCTCGGCCAGGACGGCTACACCTTC. This codes for CASSPLGQDGYTF.

In its sample, this clonotype was seen many times. The chain combines TRBV6-1 with TRBJ2-7, with TRBD2 as a possible D gene (5 bases). Germline-derived CDR1 and CDR2 are MNHNS and SASEGT. Trimming cost V 8 bases and J 2 bases, with 13 bases left between them. The CDR3 consists of 13 residues. CDR3: CASVRRGTYEQYF. In DNA form, the CDR3 reads TGTGCCAGCGTTAGAAGAGGGACCTACGAGCAGTACTTC.

As to this clonotype: At one boundary the junction diverges from the germline segment, which might be a read error. The chain recombines TRBV30 with TRBJ1-2; D gene ambiguous. This CDR3 contains 12 residues. Germline CDR1 is GTSNPN and CDR2 is SVGIG (reference sequence). The DNA of the CDR3 is TGTGCCTGGGACGGAGCCTATGCGGGCTACGCCTTC. This encodes CAWDGAYAGYAF.

This clonotype was seen at least ten times. The chain combines TRBV30 with TRBJ2-3; D gene unclear. Looked up from germline, CDR1 is GTSNPN and CDR2 is SVGIG (reference sequence). This CDR3 has 11 amino acids. V gave up 3 bases and J gave up 6 bases, with 7 bases separating them. The CDR3 DNA sequence: TGTGCCTGGAGCCGACTGGATACGCAGTATTTT. Its protein product is CAWSRLDTQYF. Full variable domain (outside the CDR3, taken from reference TRBV30 and TRBJ2-3): SQTIHQWPATLVQPVGSPLSLECTVEGTSNPNLYWYRQAAGRGLQLLFYSVGIGQISSEVPQNLSASRPQDRQFILSSKKLLLSDSGFYLCAWSRLDTQYFGPGTRLTVL.

This clonotype was recorded many times. The chain carries TRBV6-2 or TRBV6-3 and TRBJ1-5, with D maybe TRBD1 (5 bases). Germline V lookup: CDR1 MNHEY, CDR2 SVGEGT. This CDR3 region has 16 residues. V lost 6 bases to trimming and J lost 7 bases, with 22 bases between them. CDR3 coding DNA: TGTGCCAGCAGCGGGCAATCCGGGACTACAGGCCAGCCCCAGCATTTT. This codes for CASSGQSGTTGQPQHF.

The sample holds many counts of this clonotype. The chain is built from TRBV12-3 or TRBV12-4 and TRBJ1-6; D unclear. This CDR3 comprises 15 residues. V gave up 4 bases and J gave up 7 bases, with 14 bases separating them. The CDR3 sequence is CASSSQDGRNSPLHF. In DNA, the CDR3 is TGTGCCAGCAGTTCCCAGGACGGCCGAAATTCACCCCTCCACTTT.